The clone carrying this T cell receptor beta chain has just a few counts. Between the trimmed V and J ends, which lost 0 bases and 1 base, there was a span of 3 bases. The CDR3 is made up of 14 amino acids. Germline V CDR1 and CDR2: SEHNR, FQNEAQ (reference sequence). The sample belongs to a study of blood T cell repertoires in COVID-19. Study information: Sources were T cells, B-cell-depleted T cells, or PBMCs; the material itself was cDNA or gDNA.

As processed by the authors: For nucleated cells, counts were estimated from reference gene primer amplification. Produced via immunoSEQ multiplex PCR; TCRdb's table is partial and in-frame only. The V and J calls and clone size come from that table; D and trimming were worked out from the DNA. This sample yields some 130,000 clones, of which under 90% are seen a single time; 8.4% belongs to the top ten. This chain links TRBV7-9 with TRBJ2-2, with no clear D. The source material was peripheral blood. This TCR came from an older woman with active or convalescent COVID-19. The CDR3 here is CASSLALNTGELFF. DNA of the CDR3: TGTGCCAGCAGCTTAGCACTGAACACCGGGGAGCTGTTTTTT.